One and the same sample provided the 9 T cell receptor beta chains below, sequenced in a study of T cell repertoires in cytomegalovirus infection. MiXCR, applied by TCRdb to the reads, yields one record per CDR3 protein. This sample has 310,000 or so distinct CDR3 sequences, with roughly a quarter found just once. Sequencing was performed on PBMCs. These TCRs come from a human donor in good health (CMV status not recorded). Some clones in this sample may be carry-over from other donors' samples.

The chain is built from TRBV7-9 and TRBJ1-1; D remains unclear. The CDR3 runs 14 residues. CDR1 SEHNR and CDR2 FQNEAQ come from the germline V gene (reference sequence). Trimming removed 1 base from V and 6 bases from J, with 12 bases in between. The CDR3 reads CASSLEVGSAEAFF. The CDR3 DNA reads TGTGCCAGCAGCTTAGAGGTCGGAAGCGCTGAAGCTTTCTTT.

In its sample, this clonotype was seen many times. The chain carries TRBV7-2 and TRBJ1-1; 8 bases map to TRBD1. CDR3 length equals 14 residues. CDR1 is SGHTA and CDR2 is FQGNSA in the germline V gene. J gave up 4 bases and V 1 base, and 2 bases lay outside the gene matches. CDR3 DNA: TGTGCCAGCAGCTTAGACAGGGGGACCACTGAAGCTTTCTTT. It specifies CASSLDRGTTEAFF.

This clonotype was detected once. The genes are TRBV6-2 or TRBV6-3 and TRBJ2-4, with 8 bases matching TRBD2. Germline CDR1 is MNHEY and CDR2 is SVGEGT. The CDR3 covers 16 residues. V gave up 2 bases and J gave up 5 bases; unmatched junction bases: 8. The CDR3 DNA reads TGTGCCAGCAGTTACGGGGCAGCGGGAGATCAAAACATTCAGTACTTC. It yields the protein CASSYGAAGDQNIQYF.

This clonotype has a handful of counts. Here the CDR3 DNA reads TGTGCCAGCAGTTTAAAGGCTGGAGGCTACACCTTC. Amino acid sequence: CASSLKAGGYTF. The rearrangement joins TRBV28 to TRBJ1-2; D is uncertain. With 2 bases removed from V and 8 bases from J, the gap between germline ends came to 9 bases. The CDR3 length is 12 residues. Germline CDR1 and CDR2: MDHEN and SYDVKM.

There are many counts of this clonotype. The V call is TRBV7-8, the J call TRBJ2-7, with 9 nucleotides matching TRBD2. CDR3 length: 13 amino acids. V was clipped by 5 bases and J by 1 base; unmatched bases: 0. Germline values: CDR1 SGHVS, CDR2 FQNEAQ. The CDR3 sequence: CASSAGGSYEQYF. The CDR3, as DNA: TGTGCCAGCAGCGCGGGGGGGTCCTACGAGCAGTACTTC.

This clonotype was observed a handful of times. This sequence joins TRBV7-2 and TRBJ2-3; 11 bases match TRBD2. V dropped 2 bases and J dropped 2; count of bases not matched to a gene: 9. The CDR3 is 18 amino acids. Germline V lookup: CDR1 SGHTA, CDR2 FQGNSA. CDR3 sequence reads: CASSLYIPGLAATDTQYF. In DNA form, the CDR3 reads TGTGCCAGCAGCTTATATATTCCGGGACTAGCGGCCACAGATACGCAGTATTTT.

This clonotype has a handful of counts. The chain links TRBV12-3 or TRBV12-4 to TRBJ2-5; 10 bases map to TRBD2. The CDR3 sequence is 14 residues long. The V gene end was trimmed by 6 bases and the J gene end by 9 bases; junction bases not matched to a gene: 10. The CDR3 sequence is CASRLGLASLSQYF. The CDR3 coding sequence is TGTGCCAGCAGGCTGGGACTAGCGAGTTTGTCCCAGTACTTC.

This clonotype was seen a few times. J is TRBJ2-1 and V is TRBV7-3, with D hard to call. Germline lookup yields CDR1 SGHTA and CDR2 FQGTGA. V was trimmed by 3 bases and J by 8 bases, leaving 5 bases between them. The CDR3 runs to 11 residues. The CDR3 DNA follows: TGTGCCAGCAGCTTCTCAGATGAGCAGTTCTTC. Amino acid sequence: CASSFSDEQFF.

The rearrangement uses TRBV6-2 or TRBV6-3 and TRBJ2-7, with D possibly matching TRBD2 (6 bases). Germline CDR1 and CDR2: MNHEY and SVGEGT. The CDR3 loop spans 13 amino acids. Trimming shortened V by 0 bases and J by 6 bases, and 9 bases separated the two germline ends. The DNA of the CDR3 is TGTGCCAGCAGTTACTCGTGGGGAGGCGAGCAGTACTTC. Residues: CASSYSWGGEQYF.